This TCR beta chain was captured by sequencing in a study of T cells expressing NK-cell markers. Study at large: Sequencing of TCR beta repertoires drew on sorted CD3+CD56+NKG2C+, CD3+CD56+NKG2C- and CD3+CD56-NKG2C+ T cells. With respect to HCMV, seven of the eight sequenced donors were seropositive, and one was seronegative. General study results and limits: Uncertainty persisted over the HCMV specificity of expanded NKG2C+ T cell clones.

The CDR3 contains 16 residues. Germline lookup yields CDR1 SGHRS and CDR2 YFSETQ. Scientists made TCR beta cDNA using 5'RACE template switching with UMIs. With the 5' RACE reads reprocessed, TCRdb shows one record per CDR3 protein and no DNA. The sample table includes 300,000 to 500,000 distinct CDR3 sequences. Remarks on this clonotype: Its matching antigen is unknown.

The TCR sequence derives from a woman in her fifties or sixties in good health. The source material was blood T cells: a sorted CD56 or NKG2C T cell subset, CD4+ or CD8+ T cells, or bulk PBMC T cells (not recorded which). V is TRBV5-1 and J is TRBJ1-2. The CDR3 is CASSSVGTDINYGYTF.